This T cell receptor (beta chain) was captured in a study of identical twins. The study, taken as a whole, reports: Models underpredicted monozygotic twin sharing of out-of-frame TCR alpha.

The sample holds many counts of this clonotype. As yet, its antigen is unknown. With 6 bases removed from V and 2 bases from J, the gap between germline ends came to 7 bases. The CDR3 has 12 residues. TCRdb re-called the 5' RACE reads through MiXCR, storing one row per CDR3 protein. The sample consists of 1.5 million to 2 million distinct CDR3 sequences, 32% of them appearing once. The chain links TRBV12-3 or TRBV12-4 to TRBJ1-1; D gene ambiguous. The receptor was derived from a newborn girl in good health. Sequencing used cord blood. The CDR3 reads CASSYVNTEAFF. The DNA of the CDR3 is TGTGCCAGCAGCTATGTCAACACTGAAGCTTTCTTT.